This is a list of T cell receptor beta chains from one sample in a study of blood T cell repertoires in COVID-19. This table comes from immunoSEQ multiplex PCR, and its TCRdb copy is limited to in-frame clones, with some not included. The sample lists roughly 190,000 clones, roughly 88% occurring once. The sequenced material came from peripheral blood. The receptors were sampled from a woman between 40 and 50 years old who had recovered from COVID-19. Both conserved end residues are part of each CDR3. Each record gives: CDR3 length, J gene, clone size, D gene, V gene, CDR3 protein, CDR3 DNA. A D gene is named only where the DNA matches it firmly. The size entry is marked missing in some rows and otherwise reads once, few, many or a size class.

cdr3_length: 17
j_call: TRBJ2-1
clone_size: -
d_call: -
v_call: TRBV5-1
cdr3_aa: CASSPATWLGAYNEQFF
cdr3_nt: TGCGCCAGCAGCCCAGCCACGTGGTTAGGGGCCTACAATGAGCAGTTCTTC

cdr3_length: 14
j_call: TRBJ2-7
clone_size: once
d_call: TRBD2
v_call: TRBV30
cdr3_aa: CAWSRGVGSYEQYF
cdr3_nt: TGTGCCTGGAGCCGGGGGGTGGGCTCCTACGAGCAGTACTTC

cdr3_length: 16
j_call: TRBJ1-1
clone_size: once
d_call: TRBD1
v_call: TRBV28
cdr3_aa: CASSPGTAQFDTEAFF
cdr3_nt: TGTGCCAGCAGTCCCGGGACAGCACAATTCGACACTGAAGCTTTCTTT

cdr3_length: 10
j_call: TRBJ1-1
clone_size: -
d_call: -
v_call: TRBV29-1
cdr3_aa: CSVSDFEAFF
cdr3_nt: TGCAGCGTTTCAGACTTTGAAGCTTTCTTT

cdr3_length: 13
j_call: TRBJ1-5
clone_size: -
d_call: -
v_call: TRBV6-5
cdr3_aa: CASSYGGNQPQHF
cdr3_nt: TGTGCCAGCAGTTACGGGGGGAATCAGCCCCAGCATTTT

cdr3_length: 15
j_call: TRBJ2-5
clone_size: -
d_call: -
v_call: TRBV18
cdr3_aa: CASSPLMDSQETQYF
cdr3_nt: TGTGCCAGCTCACCATTAATGGACTCTCAAGAGACCCAGTACTTC

cdr3_length: 15
j_call: TRBJ2-3
clone_size: -
d_call: TRBD1
v_call: TRBV5-4
cdr3_aa: CASSWTTGGADTQYF
cdr3_nt: TGTGCCAGCAGCTGGACGACAGGGGGCGCAGATACGCAGTATTTT

cdr3_length: 16
j_call: TRBJ2-2
clone_size: -
d_call: TRBD2
v_call: TRBV6-6
cdr3_aa: CASSLKAGGPFRELFF
cdr3_nt: TGTGCCAGCAGTTTAAAAGCGGGAGGTCCCTTTAGGGAGCTGTTTTTT

cdr3_length: 16
j_call: TRBJ1-4
clone_size: -
d_call: TRBD1
v_call: TRBV2
cdr3_aa: CASSEALGTGVEKLFF
cdr3_nt: TGTGCCAGCAGTGAAGCGCTTGGGACAGGTGTTGAAAAACTGTTTTTT

cdr3_length: 15
j_call: TRBJ1-3
clone_size: -
d_call: -
v_call: TRBV5-1
cdr3_aa: CASSFPESAGNTIYF
cdr3_nt: TGCGCCAGCAGCTTTCCCGAATCGGCTGGAAACACCATATATTTT

cdr3_length: 13
j_call: TRBJ1-2
clone_size: once
d_call: -
v_call: TRBV5-1
cdr3_aa: CASSLGALNGYTF
cdr3_nt: TGCGCCAGCAGCTTGGGGGCCTTAAATGGCTACACCTTC

cdr3_length: 16
j_call: TRBJ1-6
clone_size: -
d_call: -
v_call: TRBV13
cdr3_aa: CASSLGLASQGSPLHF
cdr3_nt: TGTGCCAGCAGCTTAGGCCTGGCATCTCAGGGTTCACCCCTCCACTTT

cdr3_length: 13
j_call: TRBJ2-7
clone_size: -
d_call: -
v_call: TRBV30
cdr3_aa: CAWNRGGTYEQYF
cdr3_nt: TGTGCCTGGAACAGGGGAGGAACCTACGAGCAGTACTTC

cdr3_length: 15
j_call: TRBJ2-7
clone_size: -
d_call: TRBD1
v_call: TRBV5-1
cdr3_aa: CASSVSGTGTYEQYF
cdr3_nt: TGCGCCAGCAGCGTCTCCGGGACAGGGACTTACGAGCAGTACTTC

cdr3_length: 14
j_call: TRBJ2-7
clone_size: -
d_call: TRBD2
v_call: TRBV27
cdr3_aa: CASSPPTSPYEQYF
cdr3_nt: TGTGCCAGCAGCCCCCCGACTAGCCCCTACGAGCAGTACTTC

cdr3_length: 17
j_call: TRBJ1-5
clone_size: -
d_call: -
v_call: TRBV28
cdr3_aa: CASSRQDFGFSNQPQHF
cdr3_nt: TGTGCCAGCAGTCGACAGGACTTCGGTTTTAGCAATCAGCCCCAGCATTTT

cdr3_length: 14
j_call: TRBJ1-1
clone_size: -
d_call: TRBD1
v_call: TRBV30
cdr3_aa: CANTGTGVRTEAFF
cdr3_nt: TGTGCCAATACCGGGACAGGGGTGAGGACTGAAGCTTTCTTT

cdr3_length: 14
j_call: TRBJ1-1
clone_size: once
d_call: -
v_call: TRBV7-9
cdr3_aa: CASSLSPRGTEAFF
cdr3_nt: TGTGCCAGCAGCCTATCCCCCAGGGGTACTGAAGCTTTCTTT

cdr3_length: 17
j_call: TRBJ1-2
clone_size: -
d_call: -
v_call: TRBV30
cdr3_aa: CAWSGSAGAHPGYGYTF
cdr3_nt: TGTGCCTGGAGCGGTTCGGCGGGGGCGCACCCTGGCTATGGCTACACCTTC

cdr3_length: 19
j_call: TRBJ2-3
clone_size: -
d_call: TRBD2
v_call: TRBV19
cdr3_aa: CASSIRGPSGTSSTDTQYF
cdr3_nt: TGTGCCAGTAGTATACGGGGGCCTAGCGGGACCTCTAGCACAGATACGCAGTATTTT

cdr3_length: 15
j_call: TRBJ1-4
clone_size: -
d_call: -
v_call: TRBV7-6
cdr3_aa: CASSLSPRSLEKLFF
cdr3_nt: TGTGCCAGCAGTCTCTCCCCGCGGTCCCTTGAAAAACTGTTTTTT

cdr3_length: 15
j_call: TRBJ2-2
clone_size: few
d_call: TRBD1
v_call: TRBV19
cdr3_aa: CATQADRWDTGELFF
cdr3_nt: TGTGCCACCCAGGCGGACAGGTGGGACACCGGGGAGCTGTTTTTT

cdr3_length: 15
j_call: TRBJ2-2
clone_size: once
d_call: TRBD1
v_call: TRBV6-5
cdr3_aa: CASSGDRGYTGELFF
cdr3_nt: TGTGCCAGCAGCGGGGACAGGGGGTACACCGGGGAGCTGTTTTTT

cdr3_length: 13
j_call: TRBJ1-5
clone_size: once
d_call: -
v_call: TRBV6-5
cdr3_aa: CASRPISGQPQHF
cdr3_nt: TGTGCCAGCAGACCGATAAGCGGTCAGCCCCAGCATTTT

cdr3_length: 18
j_call: TRBJ1-5
clone_size: once
d_call: -
v_call: TRBV7-2
cdr3_aa: CASSLADRGTDSNQPQHF
cdr3_nt: TGTGCCAGCAGCTTAGCAGACCGCGGGACGGATAGCAATCAGCCCCAGCATTTT

cdr3_length: 15
j_call: TRBJ2-2
clone_size: -
d_call: TRBD1
v_call: TRBV27
cdr3_aa: CASSRDRVRGGELFF
cdr3_nt: TGTGCCAGCAGTCGGGACAGGGTTAGGGGCGGGGAGCTGTTTTTT

cdr3_length: 13
j_call: TRBJ1-2
clone_size: -
d_call: -
v_call: TRBV3-1/TRBV3-2
cdr3_aa: CASSRQRNYGYTF
cdr3_nt: TGTGCCAGCAGCCGACAGAGGAACTATGGCTACACCTTC

cdr3_length: 14
j_call: TRBJ2-5
clone_size: -
d_call: TRBD1
v_call: TRBV6-2/TRBV6-3
cdr3_aa: CASSPDRALPGQYF
cdr3_nt: TGTGCCAGCAGCCCGGACAGGGCCCTTCCGGGCCAGTACTTC

cdr3_length: 16
j_call: TRBJ1-1
clone_size: -
d_call: -
v_call: TRBV2
cdr3_aa: CASSEGAGAGNTEAFF
cdr3_nt: TGTGCCAGCAGTGAAGGGGCAGGGGCGGGGAACACTGAAGCTTTCTTT

cdr3_length: 17
j_call: TRBJ1-2
clone_size: -
d_call: TRBD1
v_call: TRBV11-1
cdr3_aa: CASSLALGQALNYGYTF
cdr3_nt: TGTGCCAGCAGCTTAGCCCTGGGACAGGCCCTTAACTATGGCTACACCTTC

cdr3_length: 15
j_call: TRBJ1-4
clone_size: -
d_call: -
v_call: TRBV21-1
cdr3_aa: CASSKEGATNEKLFF
cdr3_nt: TGTGCCAGCAGCAAAGAGGGAGCAACTAATGAAAAACTGTTTTTT

cdr3_length: 15
j_call: TRBJ1-2
clone_size: -
d_call: TRBD1
v_call: TRBV28
cdr3_aa: CASSLVGQGAEGYTF
cdr3_nt: TGTGCCAGCAGTCTTGTGGGACAGGGGGCGGAGGGCTACACCTTC

cdr3_length: 15
j_call: TRBJ2-2
clone_size: -
d_call: TRBD2
v_call: TRBV11-3
cdr3_aa: CASSSLAGATGELFF
cdr3_nt: TGTGCCAGCAGTTCGTTAGCGGGGGCCACCGGGGAGCTGTTTTTT

cdr3_length: 19
j_call: TRBJ1-1
clone_size: -
d_call: TRBD1
v_call: TRBV4-1
cdr3_aa: CASSLGEPGTGGVYTEAFF
cdr3_nt: TGCGCCAGCAGCCTCGGAGAGCCCGGGACAGGGGGTGTCTACACTGAAGCTTTCTTT

cdr3_length: 17
j_call: TRBJ1-1
clone_size: -
d_call: TRBD1
v_call: TRBV28
cdr3_aa: CASSFWGSGGRSTEAFF
cdr3_nt: TGTGCCAGCAGTTTCTGGGGGTCAGGGGGCAGGAGCACTGAAGCTTTCTTT